Following are 11 T cell receptor beta chains from one sample sequenced in a study of CD8 T cells in Susac syndrome. RNA, at about 0.45 to 1 ug, was reverse transcribed with random hexamers. One entry per CDR3 protein results from TCRdb running MiXCR on the immunoSEQ multiplex PCR reads. Found here are roughly 200,000 distinct CDR3 sequences, less than 95% of them singletons; the top ten hold about 0.1%. The sequencing input was CD4+ T cells from PBMCs. These receptors all stem from a human donor in good health.

V is TRBV30 and J is TRBJ2-7; 9 nucleotides line up with TRBD2. Germline assignment: CDR1 GTSNPN and CDR2 SVGIG (reference sequence). The CDR3 sequence is 12 residues long. The J segment lost 6 bases and the V segment lost 4 bases, leaving 4 bases of the junction unmatched. The CDR3 sequence is CAWNSGRREQYF. The CDR3 DNA sequence: TGTGCCTGGAATAGCGGGAGACGCGAGCAGTACTTC. Complete variable domain (other parts from reference TRBV30 and TRBJ2-7): SQTIHQWPATLVQPVGSPLSLECTVEGTSNPNLYWYRQAAGRGLQLLFYSVGIGQISSEVPQNLSASRPQDRQFILSSKKLLLSDSGFYLCAWNSGRREQYFGPGTRLTVT.

V and J are TRBV30 and TRBJ2-5; D not resolved. From germline, CDR1 is GTSNPN and CDR2 SVGIG (reference sequence). CDR3 length: 13 residues. The ends were cut back, 4 bases at V and 1 base at J, with 10 bases in the middle. The CDR3 region is CAWNPRFQETQYF. The CDR3 DNA reads TGTGCCTGGAATCCCCGGTTCCAAGAGACCCAGTACTTC. The full variable domain, rest sourced from reference TRBV30 and TRBJ2-5, is SQTIHQWPATLVQPVGSPLSLECTVEGTSNPNLYWYRQAAGRGLQLLFYSVGIGQISSEVPQNLSASRPQDRQFILSSKKLLLSDSGFYLCAWNPRFQETQYFGPGTRLLVL.

The chain employs TRBV12-3 or TRBV12-4 and TRBJ2-5, with TRBD2 identical over 12 bases. J was trimmed by 5 bases and V by 6 bases; bases with no gene match: 10. The CDR3 is made up of 16 amino acids. The DNA for the CDR3 is TGTGCCAGCAGCATCGGACTAGCGGGACCCCAGGAGACCCAGTACTTC. The encoded protein is CASSIGLAGPQETQYF.

The rearrangement joins TRBV20-1 to TRBJ2-3; D call uncertain. The CDR3 consists of 12 residues. CDR1 DFQATT and CDR2 SNEGSKA come from the germline V gene (reference sequence). Trimming pared 7 bases from V and 4 bases from J, leaving 12 bases between. The CDR3 DNA sequence: TGCAGTGGTTCCCCAGAGGCAGATACGCAGTATTTT. It codes for CSGSPEADTQYF.

This sequence joins TRBV5-4 and TRBJ2-5; TRBD2 might be the D (5 bases). Germline V gives CDR1 SGHNT, CDR2 YYREEE (reference sequence). Deletions cut 4 bases from V and 5 bases from J, with 18 bases between. The CDR3 extends over 15 amino acids. CDR3 DNA: TGTGCCAGCAGCCCGACATTCGGGGAGAGGGAGACCCAGTACTTC. Its translation is CASSPTFGERETQYF. Supplemented by reference TRBV5-4 and TRBJ2-5, the full variable domain reads ETGVTQSPTHLIKTRGQQVTLRCSSQSGHNTVSWYQQALGQGPQFIFQYYREEENGRGNFPPRFSGLQFPNYSSELNVNALELDDSALYLCASSPTFGERETQYFGPGTRLLVL.

This clonotype was observed once. The chain employs TRBV13 and TRBJ2-7, with TRBD1 as a possible D gene (7 bases). The CDR3 has 14 amino acids. Between the trimmed V and J ends, which lost 5 bases and 5 bases, there was a span of 16 bases. Germline-derived CDR1 and CDR2 are PRHDT and FYEKMQ (reference sequence). The CDR3 here is CASSRETGIHEQYF. In nucleotides, the CDR3 is TGTGCCAGCAGCCGGGAGACAGGGATCCACGAGCAGTACTTC.

This chain connects TRBV2 to TRBJ2-2, with D perhaps TRBD1 or TRBD2 (5 bases each). Deletions cut 6 bases from V and 6 bases from J, with 11 bases between. Germline-derived CDR1 and CDR2 are SNHLY and FYNNEI. CDR3 length equals 13 residues. The CDR3 spells CASRAGSAGELFF. The CDR3 DNA reads TGTGCCAGCAGGGCAGGGAGCGCCGGGGAGCTGTTTTTT.

A note on this clonotype: The junction differs from germline at one of its ends, possibly a read error. The chain recombines TRBV14 with TRBJ2-7; no definite D call. This CDR3 is 15 amino acids long. Germline loops: CDR1 SGHDN, CDR2 FVKESK. The CDR3 loop is CASSKEFLPNYEQYF. DNA for the CDR3: TGTGCCAGCAGCAAAGAGTTCCTACCCAACTACGAGCAGTACTTC.

In its sample, this clonotype was seen once. The chain carries TRBV3-1 and TRBJ1-1; 9 positions match TRBD1. The germline gives CDR1 LGHDT, CDR2 YNNKEL (reference sequence). After removal of 1 base from V and 8 bases from J, the junction contained 8 bases not matched to a gene. The length of the CDR3 is 15 residues. In nucleotides, the CDR3 is TGTGCCAGCAGCCAAGTTGACAGGGGGGATTTGGAAGCTTTCTTT. As protein: CASSQVDRGDLEAFF.

V and J are TRBV20-1 and TRBJ2-7, with TRBD1 matching 7 bases. Per the germline V gene, CDR1 is DFQATT and CDR2 is SNEGSKA (reference sequence). The ends lost 6 bases at V and 4 bases at J; junction bases unmatched: 9. There are 13 residues in the CDR3. This CDR3 reads CSAETGNGYEQYF. CDR3 coding DNA: TGCAGTGCCGAGACAGGGAACGGTTACGAGCAGTACTTC.

The rearrangement joins TRBV2 to TRBJ2-5; unclear D gene. Looked up from germline, CDR1 is SNHLY and CDR2 is FYNNEI. The CDR3 consists of 13 residues. V lost 4 bases to trimming and J lost 5 bases, with 11 bases between them. The CDR3 loop is CASSGSILETQYF. CDR3 sequence (DNA): TGTGCCAGCAGTGGTTCTATTCTTGAGACCCAGTACTTC.